The rows below give T cell receptor beta chains drawn from one sample of a study of regulatory T cells in long-lasting Graves disease. TCRdb re-derived calls from the multiplex PCR reads in MiXCR, one entry per CDR3 protein. The sample holds around 500,000 distinct CDR3 sequences, about 16% seen once. These sequences were also reported in another study, on T cells in Graves' hyperthyroidism and ophthalmopathy.

The sample in question was peripheral blood mononuclear cells (PBMCs), obtained at new diagnosis, from a patient treated with antithyroid drugs. The receptors derive from a woman aged 40-65 years with Graves disease. Each CDR3 is given with its conserved first and last residue. Fields, in order: CDR3 length, J gene, V gene, clone size, D gene, CDR3 DNA, CDR3 protein. A D gene is named only where the DNA matches it firmly. Clone size is shown for a subset of rows, as once, few, many or a class of expanded clone.

cdr3_length: 15; j_call: TRBJ1-2; v_call: TRBV25-1; clone_size: .; d_call: TRBD1; cdr3_nt: TGTGCCAGCACCCAGACAGGGGTCGTCGACTATGGCTACACCTTC; cdr3_aa: CASTQTGVVDYGYTF
cdr3_length: 18; j_call: TRBJ2-3; v_call: TRBV5-1; clone_size: many; d_call: .; cdr3_nt: TGCGCCAGCAGCTTTTCTGGGACAAACGTATGGGGCACAGATACGCAGTATTTT; cdr3_aa: CASSFSGTNVWGTDTQYF
cdr3_length: 17; j_call: TRBJ2-2; v_call: TRBV4-2; clone_size: few; d_call: TRBD2; cdr3_nt: TGTGCCAGCAGCCTCCCGGGAGGGACTAGCGGCCCCGGGGAGCTGTTTTTT; cdr3_aa: CASSLPGGTSGPGELFF
cdr3_length: 16; j_call: TRBJ1-2; v_call: TRBV3-1; clone_size: .; d_call: .; cdr3_nt: TGTGCCAGCAGCCAGCTAGCGGGGGTAGATAACTATGGCTACACCTTC; cdr3_aa: CASSQLAGVDNYGYTF
cdr3_length: 13; j_call: TRBJ1-1; v_call: TRBV3-1; clone_size: many; d_call: .; cdr3_nt: TGTGCCAGCAGCCCTCTTAGAAACACTGAAGCTTTCTTT; cdr3_aa: CASSPLRNTEAFF
cdr3_length: 18; j_call: TRBJ2-1; v_call: TRBV30; clone_size: many; d_call: .; cdr3_nt: TGTGCCTGGAGTGTTTGTGTTTGGCGGGGCGAATCCTACAATGAGCAGTTCTTC; cdr3_aa: CAWSVCVWRGESYNEQFF
cdr3_length: 16; j_call: TRBJ2-1; v_call: TRBV12-3/TRBV12-4; clone_size: .; d_call: .; cdr3_nt: TGTGCCAGCAGTCCGACGACTAGACCCACTACGAGGGAGCAGTTCTTC; cdr3_aa: CASSPTTRPTTREQFF
cdr3_length: 16; j_call: TRBJ2-1; v_call: TRBV9; clone_size: .; d_call: .; cdr3_nt: TGTGCCAGCAGCGCAGGAGCGCCCCCGGGACAAGATGAGCAGTTCTTC; cdr3_aa: CASSAGAPPGQDEQFF
cdr3_length: 12; j_call: TRBJ1-1; v_call: TRBV6-2/TRBV6-3; clone_size: many; d_call: .; cdr3_nt: TGTGCCAGCAGTTACTTTAACACTGAAGCTTTCTTT; cdr3_aa: CASSYFNTEAFF
cdr3_length: 15; j_call: TRBJ2-7; v_call: TRBV5-1; clone_size: many; d_call: TRBD1; cdr3_nt: TGCGCCAGCAGCCCAAGACAGGGTAATACGTACGAGCAGTACTTC; cdr3_aa: CASSPRQGNTYEQYF
cdr3_length: 18; j_call: TRBJ2-5; v_call: TRBV12-3/TRBV12-4; clone_size: many; d_call: .; cdr3_nt: TGTGCCAGCAGCTATTTTAGGGCCGTCCAGGGTGGACAAGAGACCCAGTACTTC; cdr3_aa: CASSYFRAVQGGQETQYF
cdr3_length: 16; j_call: TRBJ1-1; v_call: TRBV3-1; clone_size: few; d_call: .; cdr3_nt: TGTGCCAGCAGCCCCAGGACCCGTACTTTTAACACTGAAGCTTTCTTT; cdr3_aa: CASSPRTRTFNTEAFF
cdr3_length: 14; j_call: TRBJ2-3; v_call: TRBV5-1; clone_size: few; d_call: TRBD1; cdr3_nt: TGCGCCACCCGCCGGGACAGGGCTCCAGATACGCAGTATTTT; cdr3_aa: CATRRDRAPDTQYF
cdr3_length: 13; j_call: TRBJ2-1; v_call: TRBV9; clone_size: .; d_call: TRBD2; cdr3_nt: TGTGCCAGCAGCGTAGGACTAGCGCCTGAGCAGTTCTTC; cdr3_aa: CASSVGLAPEQFF
cdr3_length: 17; j_call: TRBJ1-5; v_call: TRBV14; clone_size: .; d_call: .; cdr3_nt: TGTGCCAGCAGCCAAGAATGGGCCCCATGGGGCAATCAGCCCCAGCATTTT; cdr3_aa: CASSQEWAPWGNQPQHF
cdr3_length: 12; j_call: TRBJ1-1; v_call: TRBV24-1; clone_size: .; d_call: .; cdr3_nt: TGTGCCACCAGTGATCAGGACACTGAAGCTTTCTTT; cdr3_aa: CATSDQDTEAFF
cdr3_length: 14; j_call: TRBJ1-6; v_call: TRBV5-1; clone_size: few; d_call: TRBD1; cdr3_nt: TGCGCCAGCAGCATCCGGGACAGGGACTCACCCCTCCACTTT; cdr3_aa: CASSIRDRDSPLHF
cdr3_length: 15; j_call: TRBJ2-3; v_call: TRBV5-4; clone_size: few; d_call: TRBD2; cdr3_nt: TGTGCCAGCAGCTACGAGACTAGCGGCACAGATACGCAGTATTTT; cdr3_aa: CASSYETSGTDTQYF
cdr3_length: 12; j_call: TRBJ1-1; v_call: TRBV20-1; clone_size: .; d_call: .; cdr3_nt: TGCAGTGCTACGAGGGGGGACACTGAAGCTTTCTTT; cdr3_aa: CSATRGDTEAFF
cdr3_length: 15; j_call: TRBJ2-1; v_call: TRBV5-1; clone_size: .; d_call: .; cdr3_nt: TGCGCCAGCAGCTTCCGGGACTCGGAGGCGAATGAGCAGTTCTTC; cdr3_aa: CASSFRDSEANEQFF
cdr3_length: 20; j_call: TRBJ2-1; v_call: TRBV11-2; clone_size: .; d_call: .; cdr3_nt: TGTGCCAGCAGCTTCCCCGGGACGACGGGAAAAAGGAGCTCCTACAATGAGCAGTTCTTC; cdr3_aa: CASSFPGTTGKRSSYNEQFF
cdr3_length: 18; j_call: TRBJ2-5; v_call: TRBV7-2; clone_size: few; d_call: TRBD2; cdr3_nt: TGTGCCAGCATCAAAGGAGTGGCTAGCGGGGGGGCCTGGGAGACCCAGTACTTC; cdr3_aa: CASIKGVASGGAWETQYF
cdr3_length: 16; j_call: TRBJ2-2; v_call: TRBV2; clone_size: many; d_call: TRBD1; cdr3_nt: TGTGCCAGCGGCCGGGACAGGGGGTCCTTCACCGGGGAGCTGTTTTTT; cdr3_aa: CASGRDRGSFTGELFF
cdr3_length: 16; j_call: TRBJ1-1; v_call: TRBV4-1; clone_size: many; d_call: TRBD1; cdr3_nt: TGCGCCAGCAGCCTCTTTAAAGGGGACAGGAACACTGAAGCTTTCTTT; cdr3_aa: CASSLFKGDRNTEAFF
cdr3_length: 17; j_call: TRBJ1-1; v_call: TRBV6-1; clone_size: .; d_call: TRBD1; cdr3_nt: TGTGCCAGCAGTAACCCCGGGACAGGGACCGGAGGTCGAAGGGCTTTCTTT; cdr3_aa: CASSNPGTGTGGRRAFF
cdr3_length: 14; j_call: TRBJ1-2; v_call: TRBV28; clone_size: .; d_call: TRBD1; cdr3_nt: TGTGCCAGCAGTCTTAACAGGGGGCAGGGTGGCTACACCTTC; cdr3_aa: CASSLNRGQGGYTF
cdr3_length: 18; j_call: TRBJ2-1; v_call: TRBV4-1; clone_size: few; d_call: .; cdr3_nt: TGTGCCAGCAGCCAAGATACGGCGGGGCACCCCTCCTACAATGAGCAGTTCTTC; cdr3_aa: CASSQDTAGHPSYNEQFF
cdr3_length: 14; j_call: TRBJ2-2; v_call: TRBV5-1; clone_size: .; d_call: TRBD1; cdr3_nt: TGCGCCAGCAAGGCAGGGGGCAACACCGGGGAGCTGTTTTTT; cdr3_aa: CASKAGGNTGELFF
cdr3_length: 12; j_call: TRBJ2-1; v_call: TRBV5-8; clone_size: few; d_call: .; cdr3_nt: TGTGCCAGCAGCTTGTATAGTTATGAGCAGTTCTTC; cdr3_aa: CASSLYSYEQFF
cdr3_length: 15; j_call: TRBJ1-1; v_call: TRBV3-1; clone_size: many; d_call: TRBD1; cdr3_nt: TGTGCCAGCAGCCAGTCTGGACAGGGGAACACTGAAGCTTTCTTT; cdr3_aa: CASSQSGQGNTEAFF
cdr3_length: 15; j_call: TRBJ2-1; v_call: TRBV13; clone_size: .; d_call: .; cdr3_nt: TGTGCCAGCAGCGTCGGGGGCCCGTCCTACAATGAGCAGTTCTTC; cdr3_aa: CASSVGGPSYNEQFF
cdr3_length: 15; j_call: TRBJ1-1; v_call: TRBV2; clone_size: many; d_call: .; cdr3_nt: TGTGCCAGCAGGGGGGGCCTTTTGGCCAACACTGAAGCTTTCTTT; cdr3_aa: CASRGGLLANTEAFF
cdr3_length: 14; j_call: TRBJ1-4; v_call: TRBV5-4; clone_size: many; d_call: .; cdr3_nt: TGTGCCAGCAGCCCGGGCGGGTCCAATGAAAAACTGTTTTTT; cdr3_aa: CASSPGGSNEKLFF
cdr3_length: 12; j_call: TRBJ2-1; v_call: TRBV5-1; clone_size: many; d_call: .; cdr3_nt: TGCGCCAGCAGCTTGGTTGGGGGCGAGCAGTTCTTC; cdr3_aa: CASSLVGGEQFF
cdr3_length: 14; j_call: TRBJ1-1; v_call: TRBV19; clone_size: few; d_call: .; cdr3_nt: TGTGCCAGTACCATGGTCGGGGGAGACACTGAAGCTTTCTTT; cdr3_aa: CASTMVGGDTEAFF
cdr3_length: 15; j_call: TRBJ1-1; v_call: TRBV5-1; clone_size: many; d_call: TRBD1; cdr3_nt: TGCGCCAGCAGCCCTCGACAGGGCGAGGACACTGAAGCTTTCTTT; cdr3_aa: CASSPRQGEDTEAFF
cdr3_length: 16; j_call: TRBJ1-5; v_call: TRBV6-2/TRBV6-3; clone_size: .; d_call: .; cdr3_nt: TGTGCCAGCAGTTACGAGAGGGCCTCTAGCAATCAGCCCCAGCATTTT; cdr3_aa: CASSYERASSNQPQHF
cdr3_length: 16; j_call: TRBJ2-3; v_call: TRBV7-9; clone_size: .; d_call: TRBD2; cdr3_nt: TGTGCCAGCAGCCCGCGGGGAGGGGTTGGAACAGATACGCAGTATTTT; cdr3_aa: CASSPRGGVGTDTQYF
cdr3_length: 17; j_call: TRBJ2-2; v_call: TRBV11-2; clone_size: many; d_call: TRBD1; cdr3_nt: TGTGCCAGCAGCCGGCGGACGACAGGGGCGAACACCGGGGAGCTGTTTTTT; cdr3_aa: CASSRRTTGANTGELFF
cdr3_length: 13; j_call: TRBJ2-2; v_call: TRBV5-1; clone_size: few; d_call: .; cdr3_nt: TGCGCCAGCAATTCTCCCAACACCGGGGAGCTGTTTTTT; cdr3_aa: CASNSPNTGELFF
cdr3_length: 14; j_call: TRBJ2-2; v_call: TRBV11-2; clone_size: .; d_call: TRBD1; cdr3_nt: TGTGCCAGCAGCCGGGACAGGGCAGCCGGGGAGCTGTTTTTT; cdr3_aa: CASSRDRAAGELFF
cdr3_length: 15; j_call: TRBJ2-5; v_call: TRBV12-3/TRBV12-4; clone_size: .; d_call: TRBD1; cdr3_nt: TGTGCCAGCCGACTGGCCAGGGGGCCAGTACAGACCCAGTACTTC; cdr3_aa: CASRLARGPVQTQYF
cdr3_length: 15; j_call: TRBJ1-3; v_call: TRBV28; clone_size: few; d_call: .; cdr3_nt: TGTGCCAGCGGCCCAGAGACCGAATCTGGAAACACCATATATTTT; cdr3_aa: CASGPETESGNTIYF
cdr3_length: 13; j_call: TRBJ1-4; v_call: TRBV6-5; clone_size: many; d_call: TRBD1; cdr3_nt: TGTGCCAGCAGTTACGACGGACAGGGAGGACTGTTTTTT; cdr3_aa: CASSYDGQGGLFF
cdr3_length: 15; j_call: TRBJ2-5; v_call: TRBV20-1; clone_size: .; d_call: .; cdr3_nt: TGCAGTGCCCAACCCTGGGGGAGTGCGGCGGAGACCCAGTACTTC; cdr3_aa: CSAQPWGSAAETQYF
cdr3_length: 15; j_call: TRBJ1-6; v_call: TRBV11-2; clone_size: .; d_call: .; cdr3_nt: TGTGCCAGCAGCTTAGACGGGATTTATAATTCACCCCTCCACTTT; cdr3_aa: CASSLDGIYNSPLHF
cdr3_length: 19; j_call: TRBJ2-2; v_call: TRBV6-1; clone_size: many; d_call: .; cdr3_nt: TGTGCCAGCAGATCCGGTTGGACCAGCGGGCTTAGTGTTGGCGGGGAGCTGTTTTTT; cdr3_aa: CASRSGWTSGLSVGGELFF
cdr3_length: 9; j_call: TRBJ2-3; v_call: TRBV20-1; clone_size: many; d_call: .; cdr3_nt: TGCAGTGCTGTCGATACGCAGTATTTT; cdr3_aa: CSAVDTQYF
cdr3_length: 14; j_call: TRBJ2-4; v_call: TRBV5-1; clone_size: few; d_call: .; cdr3_nt: TGCGCCAGCAGCTCTTGGAGCTTACTGAACATTCAGTACTTC; cdr3_aa: CASSSWSLLNIQYF
cdr3_length: 16; j_call: TRBJ2-5; v_call: TRBV4-2; clone_size: .; d_call: .; cdr3_nt: TGTGCCAGCAGCCCGACCGGGGGAGCGGTCGTGGAGACCCAGTACTTC; cdr3_aa: CASSPTGGAVVETQYF
cdr3_length: 13; j_call: TRBJ1-1; v_call: TRBV11-2; clone_size: few; d_call: .; cdr3_nt: TGTGCCAGCAGCTTACAGATCAACACTGAAGCTTTCTTT; cdr3_aa: CASSLQINTEAFF